The clone carrying this T cell receptor beta chain has a count of ten or more. Its cognate antigen is unknown. Stated time point: newly diagnosed GD, antithyroid drugs for less than 3 months. Construction of the TCR library relied on RNA isolated from PBMCs. Each of the patients was recruited from an endocrinology department situated in Xi'an, China. Trimming removed 1 base from V and 7 bases from J; junction bases left unmatched: 12. This CDR3 is 18 amino acids long. Germline-derived CDR1 and CDR2 are SGHTA and FQGNSA. Researchers made TCR beta libraries by using iRepertoire HTBI primers and running Arm-PCR on CDR3 regions. In TCRdb, the multiplex PCR reads were re-called with MiXCR into one record per CDR3 protein. The table shows some 250,000 distinct CDR3 sequences, with more than 15% occurring only once. These data come from a study of regulatory T cells in long-lasting Graves disease. General study points: When disease was persistent, TRBV28, TRBJ1-2 and TRBJ2-5 were the favored segments.

These data were likewise used in another study, on T cells in Graves' hyperthyroidism and ophthalmopathy. That report notes: Newly diagnosed patients aged 18 to 65 had hyperthyroidism of under 2 months' duration. Diagnoses were established using clinical symptoms, serum thyroxine and TRAb, thyroid ultrasound and orbital computed tomography.

Sequences were derived from peripheral blood mononuclear cells (PBMCs), sampled at new diagnosis, from a patient treated with antithyroid drugs. The sequence came from a woman under 40 with Graves disease. The chain carries TRBV7-2 and TRBJ2-1, with 11 nucleotides matching TRBD2. CDR3: CASSLVGPIAGGRNEQFF. CDR3 DNA sequence: TGTGCCAGCAGCTTAGTCGGGCCAATAGCGGGGGGGCGTAATGAGCAGTTCTTC.